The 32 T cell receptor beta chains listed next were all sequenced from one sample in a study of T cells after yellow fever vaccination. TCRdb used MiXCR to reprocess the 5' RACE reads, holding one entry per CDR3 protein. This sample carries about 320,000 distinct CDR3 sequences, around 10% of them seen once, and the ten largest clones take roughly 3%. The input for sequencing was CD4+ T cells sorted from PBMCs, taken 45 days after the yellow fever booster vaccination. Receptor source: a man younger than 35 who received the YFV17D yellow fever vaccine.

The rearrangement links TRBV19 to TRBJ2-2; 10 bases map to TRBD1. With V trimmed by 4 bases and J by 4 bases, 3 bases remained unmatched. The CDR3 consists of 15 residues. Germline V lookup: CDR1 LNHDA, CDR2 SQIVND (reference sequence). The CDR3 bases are TGTGCCAGTAGTACCTGGACAGGGGGCACCGGGGAGCTGTTTTTT. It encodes CASSTWTGGTGELFF.

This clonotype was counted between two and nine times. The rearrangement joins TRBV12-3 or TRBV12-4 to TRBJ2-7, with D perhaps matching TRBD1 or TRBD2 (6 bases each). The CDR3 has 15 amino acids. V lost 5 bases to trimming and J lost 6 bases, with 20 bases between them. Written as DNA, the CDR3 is TGTGCCAGCAGTCGGAGAGGGGGGAATTCAGGCGAGCAGTACTTC. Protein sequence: CASSRRGGNSGEQYF.

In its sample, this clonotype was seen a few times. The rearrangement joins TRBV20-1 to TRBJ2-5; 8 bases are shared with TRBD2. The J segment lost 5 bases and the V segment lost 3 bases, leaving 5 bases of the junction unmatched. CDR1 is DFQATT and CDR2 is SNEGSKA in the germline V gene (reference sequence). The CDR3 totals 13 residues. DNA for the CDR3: TGCAGTGCTAGCGGGGGGGCGGGGGAGACCCAGTACTTC. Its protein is CSASGGAGETQYF.

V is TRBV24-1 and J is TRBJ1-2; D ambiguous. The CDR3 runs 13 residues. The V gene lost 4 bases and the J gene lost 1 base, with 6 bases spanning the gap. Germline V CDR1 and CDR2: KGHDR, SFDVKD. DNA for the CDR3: TGTGCCACCAGTGAGGCGGATAACTATGGCTACACCTTC. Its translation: CATSEADNYGYTF.

The CDR3 here is CASSSSTRYTF. The CDR3 region has the DNA TGTGCCAGCAGTTCCAGCACGAGGTACACCTTC. This chain connects TRBV6-1 to TRBJ1-2; D is ambiguous. The CDR3 has 11 residues. Germline V gene data show CDR1 as MNHNS and CDR2 as SASEGT. V dropped 5 bases and J dropped 11 bases, with 12 bases sitting between them.

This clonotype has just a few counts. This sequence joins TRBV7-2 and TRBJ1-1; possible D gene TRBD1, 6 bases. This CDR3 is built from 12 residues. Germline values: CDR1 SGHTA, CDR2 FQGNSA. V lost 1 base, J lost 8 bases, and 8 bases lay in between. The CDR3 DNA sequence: TGTGCCAGCAGCTTAGTGCAGGGGGAAGCTTTCTTT. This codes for CASSLVQGEAFF. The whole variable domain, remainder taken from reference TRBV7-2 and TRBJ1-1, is GAGVSQSPSNKVTEKGKDVELRCDPISGHTALYWYRQSLGQGLEFLIYFQGNSAPDKSGLPSDRFSAERTGGSVSTLTIQRTQQEDSAVYLCASSLVQGEAFFGQGTRLTVV.

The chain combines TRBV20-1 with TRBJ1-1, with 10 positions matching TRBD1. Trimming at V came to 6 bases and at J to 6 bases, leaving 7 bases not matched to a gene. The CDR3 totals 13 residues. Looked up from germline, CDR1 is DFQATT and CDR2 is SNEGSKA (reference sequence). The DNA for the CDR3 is TGCAGTGCGAGACAGGGGGCGTCATCTGAAGCTTTCTTT. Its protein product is CSARQGASSEAFF.

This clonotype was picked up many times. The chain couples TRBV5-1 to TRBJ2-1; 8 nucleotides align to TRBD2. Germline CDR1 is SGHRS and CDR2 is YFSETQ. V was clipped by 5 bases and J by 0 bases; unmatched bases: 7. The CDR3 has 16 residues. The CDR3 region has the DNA TGCGCCAGCAGGCCGGGGGGGGGAAGCTCCTACAATGAGCAGTTCTTC. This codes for CASRPGGGSSYNEQFF. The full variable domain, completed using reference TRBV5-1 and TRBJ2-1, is KAGVTQTPRYLIKTRGQQVTLSCSPISGHRSVSWYQQTPGQGLQFLFEYFSETQRNKGNFPGRFSGRQFSNSRSEMNVSTLELGDSALYLCASRPGGGSSYNEQFFGPGTRLTVL.

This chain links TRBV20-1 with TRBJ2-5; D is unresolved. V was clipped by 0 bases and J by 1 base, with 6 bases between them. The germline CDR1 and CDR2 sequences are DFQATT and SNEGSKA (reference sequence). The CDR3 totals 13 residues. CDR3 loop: CSARDLFQETQYF. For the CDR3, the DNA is TGCAGTGCTAGAGATCTCTTCCAAGAGACCCAGTACTTC.

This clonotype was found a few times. The DNA for the CDR3 is TGCAGTGCTAGTAGACCGCTCCACCAGGCTTTCTTT. Its translation is CSASRPLHQAFF. This chain connects TRBV20-1 to TRBJ1-1; D is uncertain. V was trimmed by 3 bases and J by 11 bases, leaving 16 bases between them. The length of the CDR3 is 12 residues. Per germline, CDR1 DFQATT and CDR2 SNEGSKA (reference sequence).

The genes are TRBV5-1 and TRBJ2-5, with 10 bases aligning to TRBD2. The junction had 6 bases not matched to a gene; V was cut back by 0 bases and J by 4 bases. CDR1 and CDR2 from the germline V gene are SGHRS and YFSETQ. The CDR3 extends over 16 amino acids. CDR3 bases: TGCGCCAGCAGCTTGGGAGCGGGGGGGCGTCGAGAGACCCAGTACTTC. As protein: CASSLGAGGRRETQYF.

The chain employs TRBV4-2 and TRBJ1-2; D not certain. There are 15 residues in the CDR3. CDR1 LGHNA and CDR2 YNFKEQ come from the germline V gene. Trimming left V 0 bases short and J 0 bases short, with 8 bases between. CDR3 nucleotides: TGTGCCAGCAGCCAAGAGGGCAATGCTAACTATGGCTACACCTTC. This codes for CASSQEGNANYGYTF.

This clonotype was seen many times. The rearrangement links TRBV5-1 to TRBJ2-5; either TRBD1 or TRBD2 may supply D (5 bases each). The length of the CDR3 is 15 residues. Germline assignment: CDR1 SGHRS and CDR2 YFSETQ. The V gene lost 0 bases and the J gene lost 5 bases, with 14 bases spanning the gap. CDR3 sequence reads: CASSLGGTPGETQYF. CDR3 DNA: TGCGCCAGCAGCTTGGGAGGGACCCCCGGGGAGACCCAGTACTTC.

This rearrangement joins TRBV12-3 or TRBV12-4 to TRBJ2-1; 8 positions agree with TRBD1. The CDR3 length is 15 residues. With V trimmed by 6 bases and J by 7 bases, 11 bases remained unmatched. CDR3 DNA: TGTGCCAGCAGCCAGAGACAGGGGATAGGTAATGAGCAGTTCTTC. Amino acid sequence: CASSQRQGIGNEQFF.

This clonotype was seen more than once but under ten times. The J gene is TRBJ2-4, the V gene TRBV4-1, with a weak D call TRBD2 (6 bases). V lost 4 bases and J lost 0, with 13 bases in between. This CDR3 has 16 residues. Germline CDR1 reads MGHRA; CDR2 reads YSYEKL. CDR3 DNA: TGCGCCAGCAGCCGAGGGGAGGACTTAGCCAAAAACATTCAGTACTTC. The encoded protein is CASSRGEDLAKNIQYF.

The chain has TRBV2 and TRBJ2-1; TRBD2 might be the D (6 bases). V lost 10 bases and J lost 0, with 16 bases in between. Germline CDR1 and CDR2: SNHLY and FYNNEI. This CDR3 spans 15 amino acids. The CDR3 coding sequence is TGTGCCACCGGGGGTGGGGTTACCTCCTACAATGAGCAGTTCTTC. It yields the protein CATGGGVTSYNEQFF.

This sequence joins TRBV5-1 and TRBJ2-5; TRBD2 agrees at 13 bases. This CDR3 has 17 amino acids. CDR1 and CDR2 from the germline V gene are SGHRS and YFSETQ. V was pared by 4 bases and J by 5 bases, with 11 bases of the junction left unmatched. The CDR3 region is CASSPPGLAGFEETQYF. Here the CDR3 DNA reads TGCGCCAGCAGCCCCCCGGGACTAGCGGGGTTCGAGGAGACCCAGTACTTC.

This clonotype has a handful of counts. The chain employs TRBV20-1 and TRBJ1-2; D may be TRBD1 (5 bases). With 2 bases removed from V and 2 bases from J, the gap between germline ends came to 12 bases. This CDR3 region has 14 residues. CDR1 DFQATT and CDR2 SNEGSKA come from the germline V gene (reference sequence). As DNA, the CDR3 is TGCAGTGCTAGAACCGAGGGACTGAACTATGGCTACACCTTC. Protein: CSARTEGLNYGYTF.

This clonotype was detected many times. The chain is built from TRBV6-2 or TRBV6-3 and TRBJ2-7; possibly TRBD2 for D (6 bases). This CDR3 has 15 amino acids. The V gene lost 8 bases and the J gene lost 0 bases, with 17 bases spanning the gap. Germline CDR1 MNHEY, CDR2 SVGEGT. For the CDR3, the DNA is TGTGCCAGCGGGGACTCGGCAGGGAGCTCCTACGAGCAGTACTTC. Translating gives CASGDSAGSSYEQYF.

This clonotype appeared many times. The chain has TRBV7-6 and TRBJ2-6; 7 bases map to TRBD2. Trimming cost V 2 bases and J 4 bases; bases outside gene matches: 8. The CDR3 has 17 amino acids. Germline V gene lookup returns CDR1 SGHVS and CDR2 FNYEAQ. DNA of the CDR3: TGTGCCAGCAGCTTAATGATCAGCGGGACCGGGGCCAACGTCCTGACTTTC. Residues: CASSLMISGTGANVLTF.

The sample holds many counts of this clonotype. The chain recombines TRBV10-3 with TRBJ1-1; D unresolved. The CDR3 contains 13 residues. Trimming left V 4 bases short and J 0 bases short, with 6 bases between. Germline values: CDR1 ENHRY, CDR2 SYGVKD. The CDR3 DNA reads TGTGCCATCAGTGGTTGGATGAACACTGAAGCTTTCTTT. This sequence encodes CAISGWMNTEAFF.

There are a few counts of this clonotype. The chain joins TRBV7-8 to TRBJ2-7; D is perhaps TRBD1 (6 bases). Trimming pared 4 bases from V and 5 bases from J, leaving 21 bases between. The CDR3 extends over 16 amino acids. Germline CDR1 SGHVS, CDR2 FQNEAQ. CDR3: CASSSPANREINEQYF. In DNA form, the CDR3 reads TGTGCCAGCAGCTCCCCCGCTAACAGGGAAATCAACGAGCAGTACTTC.

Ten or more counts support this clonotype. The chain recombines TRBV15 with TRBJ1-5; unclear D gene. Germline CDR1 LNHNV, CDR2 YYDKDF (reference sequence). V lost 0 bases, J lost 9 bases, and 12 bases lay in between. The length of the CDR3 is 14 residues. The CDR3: CATSRDLLSGPQHF. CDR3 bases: TGTGCCACCAGCAGAGACCTCCTCTCTGGGCCCCAGCATTTT.

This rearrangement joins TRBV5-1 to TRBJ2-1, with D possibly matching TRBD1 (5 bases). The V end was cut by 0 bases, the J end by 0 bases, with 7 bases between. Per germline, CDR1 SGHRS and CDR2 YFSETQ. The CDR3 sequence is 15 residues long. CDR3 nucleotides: TGCGCCAGCAGCTTGGTGGACAACTCCTACAATGAGCAGTTCTTC. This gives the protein CASSLVDNSYNEQFF.

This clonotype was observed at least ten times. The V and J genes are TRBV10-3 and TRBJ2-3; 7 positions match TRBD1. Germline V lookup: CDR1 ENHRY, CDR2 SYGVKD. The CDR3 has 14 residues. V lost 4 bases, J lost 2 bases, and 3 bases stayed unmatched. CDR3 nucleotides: TGTGCCATCAGTGTTCAGGGGGTCACAGATACGCAGTATTTT. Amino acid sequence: CAISVQGVTDTQYF.

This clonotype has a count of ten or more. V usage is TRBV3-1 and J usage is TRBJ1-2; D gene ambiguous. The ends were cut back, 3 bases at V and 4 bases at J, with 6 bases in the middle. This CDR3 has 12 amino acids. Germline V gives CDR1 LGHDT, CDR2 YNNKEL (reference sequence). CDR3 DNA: TGTGCCAGCAGCCACGCGCTCTATGGCTACACCTTC. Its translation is CASSHALYGYTF.

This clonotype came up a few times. The CDR3 here is CASSSTGTGTSGANVLTF. The DNA of the CDR3 is TGTGCCAGCAGCTCGACCGGGACAGGGACCTCTGGGGCCAACGTCCTGACTTTC. V and J are TRBV7-9 and TRBJ2-6; 9 nucleotides align to TRBD1. V was pared by 4 bases and J by 0 bases, with 7 bases of the junction left unmatched. From germline, CDR1 is SEHNR and CDR2 FQNEAQ (reference sequence). CDR3 length: 18 amino acids.

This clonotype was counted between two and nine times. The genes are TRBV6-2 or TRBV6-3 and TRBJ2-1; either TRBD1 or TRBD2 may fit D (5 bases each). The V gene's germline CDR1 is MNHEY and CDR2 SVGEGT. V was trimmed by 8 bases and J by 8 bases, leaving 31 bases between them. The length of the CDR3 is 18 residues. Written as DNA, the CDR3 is TGTGCCAGCGCCTATCACATGGGCAGGGACCATTCCTTCTATGAGCAGTTCTTC. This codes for CASAYHMGRDHSFYEQFF.

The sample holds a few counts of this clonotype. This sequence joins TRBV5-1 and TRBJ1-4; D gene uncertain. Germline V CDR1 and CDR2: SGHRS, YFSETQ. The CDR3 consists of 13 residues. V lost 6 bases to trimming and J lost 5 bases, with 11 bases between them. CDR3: CASKLGQNEKLFF. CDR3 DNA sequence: TGCGCCAGCAAGCTAGGGCAGAATGAAAAACTGTTTTTT.

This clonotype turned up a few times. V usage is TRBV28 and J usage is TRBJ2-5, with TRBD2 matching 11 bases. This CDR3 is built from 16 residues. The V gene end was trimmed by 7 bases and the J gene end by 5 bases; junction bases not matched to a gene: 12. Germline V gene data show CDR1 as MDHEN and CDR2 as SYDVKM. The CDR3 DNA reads TGTGCCAGCACCCTTGGGCTAGCGGGGGGATTGGAGACCCAGTACTTC. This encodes CASTLGLAGGLETQYF.

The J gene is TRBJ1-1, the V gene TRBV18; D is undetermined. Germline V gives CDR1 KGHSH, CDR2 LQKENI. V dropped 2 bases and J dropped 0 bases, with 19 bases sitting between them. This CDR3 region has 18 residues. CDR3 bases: TGTGCCAGCTCACCATCTTCGGGTTCAGAACTAATGAACACTGAAGCTTTCTTT. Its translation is CASSPSSGSELMNTEAFF.

In DNA form, the CDR3 reads TGTGCCAGCAGCGTAGACGGAGCGGGGGGCAGCACAGATACGCAGTATTTT. This encodes CASSVDGAGGSTDTQYF. The J gene is TRBJ2-3, the V gene TRBV9; 9 bases agree with TRBD2. The CDR3 runs 17 residues. CDR1 is SGDLS, CDR2 YYNGEE, per germline. V shed 0 bases, J shed 0 bases, and the junction held 5 bases outside the gene matches.